Sequencing of this T cell receptor (beta chain) was carried out in a study of T cell responses to AZD1222 COVID-19 vaccine. Study overall: Samples with a second dose at about 4 or about 12 weeks were pooled together.

Study-level findings and limits: Clonal diversity may have been underestimated in mostly white British donors. Nearly half of unique spike-specific TCRs reportedly avoided B.1.351 and B.1.1.7 mutated regions. No repertoire was sampled before or during the peak T cell response, only after it.

The CDR3 runs 16 residues. J was trimmed by 4 bases and V by 4 bases; bases with no gene match: 8. Germline loops: CDR1 KGHSH, CDR2 LQKENI. A word on this clone: Its antigen is not known.

TCRdb keeps only in-frame clones here, not all; method: immunoSEQ multiplex PCR. The data contain more than 95,000 clones, over 70% of them singletons. This sequence was found in an adult in good health. This chain links TRBV18 with TRBJ1-5, with TRBD1 matching over 9 bases. The input for sequencing was peripheral blood, taken on day 0 of AZD1222 vaccination. The CDR3 loop is CASSQGTGLPNQPQHF. CDR3 in DNA: TGTGCCAGCTCACAAGGGACAGGGCTTCCGAATCAGCCCCAGCATTTT.